This record looks at one TCR beta chain sequence and its context. The antigen is not known. The data were taken from a study of T cell responses to AZD1222 COVID-19 vaccine. Some clones are missing from TCRdb's copy, which holds only in-frame ones; the method was immunoSEQ multiplex PCR. The repertoire holds 200,000 to 250,000 clones, with roughly 94% as singletons. With 2 bases clipped from V and 3 bases from J, the junction kept 3 bases outside the gene matches. Per germline, CDR1 LGHNA and CDR2 YSLEER. This CDR3 region has 14 residues. Regarding the study as a whole: Once two AZD1222 doses were given, Spike-specific TCR breadth and depth went up. The study sampled repertoires only after the peak T cell response.

The chain carries TRBV4-3 and TRBJ2-5; 7 nucleotides align to TRBD2. The clonotype originates from an adult who received the MenACWY meningococcal vaccine as a control. Sequencing was performed on peripheral blood, taken 28 days after the second dose of the MenACWY control vaccine. The CDR3 reads CASSQQSGEETQYF. The CDR3 DNA follows: TGCGCCAGCAGCCAACAAAGCGGGGAAGAGACCCAGTACTTC.